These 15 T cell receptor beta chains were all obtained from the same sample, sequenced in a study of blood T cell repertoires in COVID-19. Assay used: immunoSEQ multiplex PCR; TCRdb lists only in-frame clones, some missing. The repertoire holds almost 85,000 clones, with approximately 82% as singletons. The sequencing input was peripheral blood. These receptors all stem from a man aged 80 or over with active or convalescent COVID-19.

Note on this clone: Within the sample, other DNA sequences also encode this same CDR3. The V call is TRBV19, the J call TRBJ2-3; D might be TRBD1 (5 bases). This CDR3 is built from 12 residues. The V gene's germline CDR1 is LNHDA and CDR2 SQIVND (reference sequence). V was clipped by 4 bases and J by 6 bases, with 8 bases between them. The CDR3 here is CASSTGADTQYF. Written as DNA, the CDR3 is TGTGCCAGTAGTACTGGGGCGGATACGCAGTATTTT.

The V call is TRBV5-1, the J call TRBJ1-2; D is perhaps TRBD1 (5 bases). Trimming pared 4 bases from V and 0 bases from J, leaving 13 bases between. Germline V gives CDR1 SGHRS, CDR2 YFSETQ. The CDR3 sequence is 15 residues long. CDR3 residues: CASSLNQGPNYGYTF. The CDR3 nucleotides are TGCGCCAGCAGCCTAAATCAGGGCCCTAACTATGGCTACACCTTC.

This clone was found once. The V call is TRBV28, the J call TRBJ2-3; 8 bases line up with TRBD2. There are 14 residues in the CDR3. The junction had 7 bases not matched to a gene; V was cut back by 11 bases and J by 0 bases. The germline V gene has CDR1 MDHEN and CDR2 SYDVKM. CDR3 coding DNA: TGTGCCCTCGGGGGGGAGTTGAGCACAGATACGCAGTATTTT. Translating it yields CALGGELSTDTQYF.

The chain's CDR3 is CASMPRGFGDYNEQFF. The CDR3 nucleotides read TGCGCCAGCATGCCGAGAGGGTTCGGGGACTACAATGAGCAGTTCTTC. The chain recombines TRBV5-1 with TRBJ2-1; D is possibly TRBD2 (5 bases). This CDR3 region has 16 residues. Looked up from germline, CDR1 is SGHRS and CDR2 is YFSETQ. V was cut by 6 bases and J by 3 bases, with 19 bases left in between.

DNA for the CDR3: TGTGCCAGCTCACCCCCAGGGGTCATTAGAAACGAGCAGTACTTC. Its translation is CASSPPGVIRNEQYF. The rearrangement links TRBV28 to TRBJ2-7, with D possibly TRBD1 on 6 matching bases. Trimming stripped 8 bases from V and 5 bases from J, with 22 bases between. Germline V lookup: CDR1 MDHEN, CDR2 SYDVKM. The CDR3 contains 15 residues.

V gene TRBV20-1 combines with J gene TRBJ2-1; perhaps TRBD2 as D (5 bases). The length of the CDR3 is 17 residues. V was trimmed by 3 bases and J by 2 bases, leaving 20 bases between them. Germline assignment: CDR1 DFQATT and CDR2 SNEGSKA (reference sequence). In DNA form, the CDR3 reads TGCAGTGCTAGTCTAGCCCAATGGGGAGTAGCCTACAATGAGCAGTTCTTC. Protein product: CSASLAQWGVAYNEQFF.

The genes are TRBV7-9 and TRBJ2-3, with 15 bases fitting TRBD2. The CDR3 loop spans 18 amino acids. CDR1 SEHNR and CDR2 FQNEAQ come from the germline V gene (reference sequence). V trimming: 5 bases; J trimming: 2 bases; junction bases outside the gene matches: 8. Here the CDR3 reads CASSPGLAGGPFTDTQYF. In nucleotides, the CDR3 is TGTGCCAGCAGCCCCGGACTAGCGGGAGGGCCTTTCACAGATACGCAGTATTTT.

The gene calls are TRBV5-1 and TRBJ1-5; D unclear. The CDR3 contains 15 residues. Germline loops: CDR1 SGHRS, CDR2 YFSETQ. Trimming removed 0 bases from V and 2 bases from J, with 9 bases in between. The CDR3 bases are TGCGCCAGCAGCTTGGCCCCTTTTGGCAATCAGCCCCAGCATTTT. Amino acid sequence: CASSLAPFGNQPQHF.

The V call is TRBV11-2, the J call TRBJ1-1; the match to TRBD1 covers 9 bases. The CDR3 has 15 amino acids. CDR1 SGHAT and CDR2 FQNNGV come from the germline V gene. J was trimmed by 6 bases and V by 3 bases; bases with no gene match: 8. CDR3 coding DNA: TGTGCCAGCAGCTTTTCGTGGACAGGGGTGCCTGAAGCTTTCTTT. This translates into CASSFSWTGVPEAFF.

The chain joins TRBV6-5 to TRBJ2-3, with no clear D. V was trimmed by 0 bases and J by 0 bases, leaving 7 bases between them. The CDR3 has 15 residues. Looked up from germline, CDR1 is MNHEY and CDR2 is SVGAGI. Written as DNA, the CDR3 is TGTGCCAGCAGTTACTCGGCAGTTAGCACAGATACGCAGTATTTT. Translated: CASSYSAVSTDTQYF.

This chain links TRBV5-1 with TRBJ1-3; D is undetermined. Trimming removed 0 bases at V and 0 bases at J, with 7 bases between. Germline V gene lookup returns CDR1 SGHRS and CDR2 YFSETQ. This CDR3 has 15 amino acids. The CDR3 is CASSLDSFSGNTIYF. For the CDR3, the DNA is TGCGCCAGCAGCTTGGATTCTTTCTCTGGAAACACCATATATTTT. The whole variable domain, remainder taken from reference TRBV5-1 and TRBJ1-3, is KAGVTQTPRYLIKTRGQQVTLSCSPISGHRSVSWYQQTPGQGLQFLFEYFSETQRNKGNFPGRFSGRQFSNSRSEMNVSTLELGDSALYLCASSLDSFSGNTIYFGEGSWLTVV.

Here the CDR3 reads CASSFTPFGQGGTEAFF. In DNA, the CDR3 is TGTGCCAGCAGCTTTACTCCGTTCGGACAGGGAGGAACTGAAGCTTTCTTT. The V call is TRBV7-8, the J call TRBJ1-1; 8 bases are a match to TRBD1. The CDR3 is 17 residues long. CDR1 and CDR2 (germline): SGHVS, FQNEAQ. V dropped 3 bases and J dropped 5; count of bases not matched to a gene: 14.

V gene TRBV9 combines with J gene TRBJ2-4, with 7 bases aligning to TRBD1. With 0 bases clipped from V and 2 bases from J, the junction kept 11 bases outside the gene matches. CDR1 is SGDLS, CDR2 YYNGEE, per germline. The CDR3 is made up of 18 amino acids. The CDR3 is CASSVAPGPTGTKNIQYF. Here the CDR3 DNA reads TGTGCCAGCAGCGTAGCGCCGGGCCCGACAGGGACCAAAAACATTCAGTACTTC.

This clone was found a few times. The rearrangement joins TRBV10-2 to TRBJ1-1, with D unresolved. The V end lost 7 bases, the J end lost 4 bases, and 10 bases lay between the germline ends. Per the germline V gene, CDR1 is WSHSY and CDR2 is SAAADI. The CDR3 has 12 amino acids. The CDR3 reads CASTNFGTEAFF. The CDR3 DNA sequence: TGCGCCAGCACGAACTTCGGCACTGAAGCTTTCTTT.

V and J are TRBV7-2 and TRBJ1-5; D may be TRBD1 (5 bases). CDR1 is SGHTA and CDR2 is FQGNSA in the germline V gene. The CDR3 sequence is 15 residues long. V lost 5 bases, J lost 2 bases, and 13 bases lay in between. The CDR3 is CASSPGRGGNQPQHF. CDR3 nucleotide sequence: TGTGCCAGCAGCCCCGGCCGGGGGGGCAATCAGCCCCAGCATTTT.